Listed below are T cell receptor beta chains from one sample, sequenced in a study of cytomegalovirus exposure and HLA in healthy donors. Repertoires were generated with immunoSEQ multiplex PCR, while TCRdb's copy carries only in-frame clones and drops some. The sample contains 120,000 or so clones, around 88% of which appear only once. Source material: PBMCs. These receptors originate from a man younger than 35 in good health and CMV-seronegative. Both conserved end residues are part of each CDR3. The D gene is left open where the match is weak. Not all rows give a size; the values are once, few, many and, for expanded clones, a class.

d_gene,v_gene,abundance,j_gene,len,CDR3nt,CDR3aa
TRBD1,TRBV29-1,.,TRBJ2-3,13,TGCAGCGTTGAAGGACAGGGGTTAGATACGCAGTATTTT,CSVEGQGLDTQYF
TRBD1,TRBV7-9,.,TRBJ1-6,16,TGTGCCAGCAGCTCGACGGACAGGGCCTATAATTCACCCCTCCACTTT,CASSSTDRAYNSPLHF
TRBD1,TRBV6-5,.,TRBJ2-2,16,TGTGCCAGCAGTTACTCGCGGGACAGGGGTATCGGGGAGCTGTTTTTT,CASSYSRDRGIGELFF
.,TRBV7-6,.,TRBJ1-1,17,TGTGCCAGCAGCTTATTCGAGGGTGTGGTAAGCAACACTGAAGCTTTCTTT,CASSLFEGVVSNTEAFF
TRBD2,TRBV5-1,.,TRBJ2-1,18,TGCGCCAGCAGCTCGGGGACTAGCGGGAGGGCATCCTACAATGAGCAGTTCTTC,CASSSGTSGRASYNEQFF
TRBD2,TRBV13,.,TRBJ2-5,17,TGTGCCAGCACCGAGCGGGTTGCTAGCGGGAGTGAAGAGACCCAGTACTTC,CASTERVASGSEETQYF
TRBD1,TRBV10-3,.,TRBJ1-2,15,TGTGCCATCAGTGAGTCCCAGGGGGCCCTCTCAGGCTACACCTTC,CAISESQGALSGYTF
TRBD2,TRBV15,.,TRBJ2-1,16,TGTGCCACCAGCAGAGGGGCAGCGGGAGTCAAGAATGAGCAGTTCTTC,CATSRGAAGVKNEQFF
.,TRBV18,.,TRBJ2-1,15,TGTGCCAGCTCACCACGAGCAGGGGCGCCGACTGAGCAGTTCTTC,CASSPRAGAPTEQFF
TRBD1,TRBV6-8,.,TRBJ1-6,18,TGTGCCAGCAGTTCTCGGGACAGAAGAAGCTCCTATAATTCACCCCTCCACTTT,CASSSRDRRSSYNSPLHF
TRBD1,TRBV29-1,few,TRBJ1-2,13,TGCAGCGCCACCGGGACAGGCAACTATGGCTACACCTTC,CSATGTGNYGYTF
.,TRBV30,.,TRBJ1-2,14,TGTGCCTGGAGTGTACCGGAGCAGAACTATGGCTACACCTTC,CAWSVPEQNYGYTF
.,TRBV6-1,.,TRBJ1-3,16,TGTGCCAGCAGTGAATACAGCGGACAAAAGCGGGACACCATATATTTT,CASSEYSGQKRDTIYF
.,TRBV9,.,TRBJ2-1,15,TGTGCCAGCAGCCCCCAGTACAGCTCCTACAATGAGCAGTTCTTC,CASSPQYSSYNEQFF
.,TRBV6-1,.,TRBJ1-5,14,TGTGCCAGCAGTGAAGCGCGAGGGAATCAGCCCCAGCATTTT,CASSEARGNQPQHF
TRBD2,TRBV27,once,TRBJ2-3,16,TGTGCCAGCAGTCCCGCCGGGACTAGGAGGGCAGATACGCAGTATTTT,CASSPAGTRRADTQYF
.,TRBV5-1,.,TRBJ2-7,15,TGCGCCAGCAGCTTGGCCTCCACAGGGACCTACGAGCAGTACTTC,CASSLASTGTYEQYF
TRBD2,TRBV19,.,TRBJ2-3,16,TGTGCCAGTAGCCTGGCCAGCGGGGGGGTTGGAGATACGCAGTATTTT,CASSLASGGVGDTQYF
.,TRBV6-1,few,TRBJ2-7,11,TGTGCCAGCAGTTTTAGTGAAGAGCAGTACTTC,CASSFSEEQYF
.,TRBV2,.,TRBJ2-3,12,TGTGCCAGCGGGCTAGCCCCAGATACGCAGTATTTT,CASGLAPDTQYF
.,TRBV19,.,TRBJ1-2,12,TGTGCCTCCAACAGGGTTCCCTATGGCTACACCTTC,CASNRVPYGYTF
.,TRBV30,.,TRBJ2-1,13,TGTGCCCGTAGACAGAACCTAAATAATGAGCAGTTCTTC,CARRQNLNNEQFF
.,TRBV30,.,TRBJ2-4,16,TGTGCCTGGAGTGGGAAAGGGGCCGAAGCCAAAAACATTCAGTACTTC,CAWSGKGAEAKNIQYF
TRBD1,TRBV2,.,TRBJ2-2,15,TGTGCCAGCCGGAAGAACAGGGGTGGCACCGGGGAGCTGTTTTTT,CASRKNRGGTGELFF
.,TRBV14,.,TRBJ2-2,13,TGTGCCAGCAGCCCCGGTTGGACCGGGGAGCTGTTTTTT,CASSPGWTGELFF
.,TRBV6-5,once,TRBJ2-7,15,TGTGCCATCAGATCCACCGGGTCCTCCTCCTACGAGCAGTACTTC,CAIRSTGSSSYEQYF
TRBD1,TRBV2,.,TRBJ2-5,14,TGTGCCAGAGGGACAGGGGGTTCCCTCGGGACCCAGTACTTC,CARGTGGSLGTQYF
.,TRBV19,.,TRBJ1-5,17,TGTGCCAGTACCCCCCCTGGGGGCCCTTATAGCAATCAGCCCCAGCATTTT,CASTPPGGPYSNQPQHF
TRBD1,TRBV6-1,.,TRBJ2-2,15,TGTGCCAGCACAAGAGCGGGACAGGGGGCCGGGGAGCTGTTTTTT,CASTRAGQGAGELFF